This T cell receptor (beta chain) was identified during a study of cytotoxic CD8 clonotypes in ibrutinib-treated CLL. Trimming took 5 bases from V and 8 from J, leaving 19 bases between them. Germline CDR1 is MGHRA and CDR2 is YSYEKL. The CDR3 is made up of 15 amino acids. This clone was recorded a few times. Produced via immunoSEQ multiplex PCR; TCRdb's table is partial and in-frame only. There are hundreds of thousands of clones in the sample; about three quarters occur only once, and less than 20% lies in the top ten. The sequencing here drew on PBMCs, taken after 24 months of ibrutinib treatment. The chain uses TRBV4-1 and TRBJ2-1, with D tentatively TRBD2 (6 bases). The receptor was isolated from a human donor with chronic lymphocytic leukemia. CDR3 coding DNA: TGCGCCAGCAGCTGGTCCACCGGGGGTCGCGATGAGCAGTTCTTC. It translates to CASSWSTGGRDEQFF.